The clone carrying this T cell receptor (beta chain) occurred many times. Its antigen is unknown. The CDR3 length is 16 residues. The J segment lost 1 base and the V segment lost 5 bases, leaving 8 bases of the junction unmatched. This sample was taken from a study of early T cells in non-severe SARS-CoV-2 infection. TCRdb used MiXCR to reprocess the 5' RACE reads, holding one entry per CDR3 protein. The sample shows more than 35,000 distinct CDR3 sequences, about 6.3% of them seen only once. Points from the study as a whole: Matching results from VDJdb favored anti-spike CD8 responses, leaving private and CD4 specificities undetected.

V and J are TRBV12-3 or TRBV12-4 and TRBJ2-3; 8 bases map to TRBD2. Sequences were obtained from whole blood. The TCR originated in an adult who was a healthcare worker with PCR-confirmed SARS-CoV-2 infection or an uninfected control (not recorded which). DNA of the CDR3: TGTGCCAGCAGTCCCAGCGCTAGCGGGCGCACAGATACGCAGTATTTT. Protein: CASSPSASGRTDTQYF.